This T cell receptor beta chain appears in the sequencing data of a study of T cell responses to AZD1222 COVID-19 vaccine. Whole-study context: Samples with a second dose at about 4 or about 12 weeks were pooled together.

The germline V and J ends were trimmed by 5 bases and 6 bases, with 22 bases remaining between them. The CDR3 extends over 16 amino acids. Germline-derived CDR1 and CDR2 are KGHSH and LQKENI. Repertoires were generated with immunoSEQ multiplex PCR, while TCRdb's copy carries only in-frame clones and drops some. The data show 100,000 to 150,000 clones, with around 83% seen just once and roughly 12% held by the top ten. The material was peripheral blood, obtained on day 0 of AZD1222 vaccination. This receptor was taken from an adult in good health. The gene calls are TRBV18 and TRBJ1-2, with D maybe TRBD1 (5 bases). The CDR3 sequence is CASSSLETQGGDGYTF. CDR3 DNA sequence: TGTGCCAGCTCAAGCCTCGAAACGCAGGGTGGGGATGGCTACACCTTC.